This TCR beta chain appears in the sequencing data of a study of T-cell memory formation after mild COVID-19. Study-wide background: For the most part, TCR clusters were specific to one donor.

The length of the CDR3 is 15 residues. Looked up from germline, CDR1 is SGHDN and CDR2 is FVKESK. V was cut by 1 base and J by 4 bases, with 13 bases left in between. On this clonotype itself: The antigen remains unidentified.

Findings and caveats of the study: CD4+ contracting clones were mainly CM and EM; CD8+ ones, EMRA.

One entry per CDR3 protein, called by TCRdb with MiXCR from the 5' RACE reads. The data contain approximately 490,000 distinct CDR3 sequences, 20% of them singletons. The source of this sequence is an adult woman who had mild COVID-19 (a few samples of this study predate the infection). Cell type and time point are not known. The J gene is TRBJ1-1, the V gene TRBV14; possibly TRBD1 for D (5 bases). Sequencing was done on a sample of PBMCs or a T cell subset sorted from them (not recorded which). The CDR3 reads CASSQVKGRSTEAFF. The CDR3 DNA sequence: TGTGCCAGCAGCCAAGTCAAGGGGCGCAGCACTGAAGCTTTCTTT. The full variable domain, its missing parts supplied by reference TRBV14 and TRBJ1-1, is EAGVTQFPSHSVIEKGQTVTLRCDPISGHDNLYWYRRVMGKEIKFLLHFVKESKQDESGMPNNRFLAERTGGTYSTLKVQPAELEDSGVYFCASSQVKGRSTEAFFGQGTRLTVV.